The rows below give T cell receptor beta chains drawn from one sample of a study of shared clonotypes between healthy human individuals. Produced via immunoSEQ multiplex PCR; TCRdb's table is partial and in-frame only. Of about 2.4 million clones in the sample, 93% were seen once. The sample comprised naive CD4+ T cells from PBMCs. All receptors derive from a man aged 18 to 29 in good health. Some clones in this sample may be carry-over from other donors' samples. CDR3s include the opening cysteine and the closing phenylalanine or tryptophan. A D gene is named only where the DNA matches it firmly. Rows give clone size only sometimes, using once, few, many, or a class for an expanded clone.

TRBD1,-,TRBJ2-6,TRBV5-4,CASSSNRGSGANVLTF,TGTGCCAGCAGCTCCAACAGGGGGAGTGGGGCCAACGTCCTGACTTTC
TRBD2,-,TRBJ2-7,TRBV5-4,CASSGGRGDEQYF,TGTGCCAGCAGTGGCGGGAGGGGGGACGAGCAGTACTTC
-,-,TRBJ2-3,TRBV5-4,CASSLGGSTDTQYF,TGTGCCAGCAGCTTGGGGGGGTCAACAGATACGCAGTATTTT
-,-,TRBJ2-3,TRBV30,CAWGAGGTDTQYF,TGTGCCTGGGGGGCGGGTGGCACAGATACGCAGTATTTT
TRBD1,-,TRBJ2-3,TRBV7-2,CASSLVQGARDTQYF,TGTGCCAGCAGCTTAGTGCAGGGGGCGAGGGATACGCAGTATTTT
-,-,TRBJ2-7,TRBV6-6,CASSGTGGTTYEQYF,TGTGCCAGCAGTGGTACCGGGGGCACGACCTACGAGCAGTACTTC
-,few,TRBJ2-3,TRBV20-1,CSAPLGDTQYF,TGCAGTGCCCCTCTAGGGGATACGCAGTATTTT
-,-,TRBJ2-2,TRBV5-1,CASSLGGVDTGELFF,TGCGCCAGCAGCTTGGGAGGGGTTGACACCGGGGAGCTGTTTTTT
TRBD2,-,TRBJ2-1,TRBV25-1,CASSFGGTYNEQFF,TGTGCCAGCAGTTTCGGGGGGACCTACAATGAGCAGTTCTTC
TRBD1,-,TRBJ1-1,TRBV18,CASSPGTGNTEAFF,TGTGCCAGCTCACCAGGGACAGGGAACACTGAGGCTTTCTTT
-,-,TRBJ1-2,TRBV28,CPRAPQELNYGYTF,TGCCCCCGAGCACCGCAGGAACTTAACTATGGCTACACCTTC
-,-,TRBJ1-2,TRBV10-3,CAISLQFDYGYTF,TGTGCCATCAGTTTGCAGTTCGACTATGGCTACACCTTC
-,-,TRBJ1-1,TRBV19,CASSPRVGPNSEAFF,TGTGCCAGTAGTCCCAGGGTTGGACCGAACTCTGAAGCTTTCTTT
-,-,TRBJ1-2,TRBV6-5,CASSSPRRDGYTF,TGTGCCAGCAGTTCCCCCCGGAGGGATGGCTACACCTTC
-,-,TRBJ2-7,TRBV4-3,CASSQEFGRADEQYF,TGCGCCAGCAGCCAAGAGTTCGGCAGGGCCGACGAGCAGTACTTC
-,-,TRBJ2-7,TRBV7-9,CASSFIQGNEQYF,TGTGCCAGCAGCTTTATCCAGGGAAACGAGCAGTACTTC
TRBD2,-,TRBJ2-3,TRBV4-1,CASSQSGAGNTDTQYF,TGCGCCAGCAGCCAATCTGGAGCGGGGAACACAGATACGCAGTATTTT
-,-,TRBJ2-2,TRBV28,CASSFGDRYTGELFF,TGTGCCAGCAGTTTCGGTGACAGATACACCGGGGAGCTGTTTTTT
-,-,TRBJ1-6,TRBV18,CASSPKGGEDSPLHF,TGTGCCAGCTCACCAAAGGGAGGGGAGGATTCACCCCTCCACTTT
TRBD1,-,TRBJ1-2,TRBV5-1,CASSVRTGDGYTF,TGCGCCAGCAGCGTACGGACAGGGGATGGCTACACCTTC
-,-,TRBJ2-3,TRBV5-1,CASSPGTDASTDTQYF,TGCGCCAGCAGCCCCGGGACGGATGCTAGCACAGATACGCAGTATTTT
-,once,TRBJ2-3,TRBV11-2,CASSSRGVATFVDTQYF,TGTGCCAGCAGCTCCCGAGGGGTAGCGACCTTCGTCGATACGCAGTATTTT
-,-,TRBJ2-7,TRBV7-2,CASSRTGTETYEQYF,TGTGCCAGCAGCCGAACCGGGACGGAAACCTACGAGCAGTACTTC
-,-,TRBJ2-1,TRBV2,CASLQVSYNEQFF,TGTGCCAGCCTCCAGGTCTCCTACAATGAGCAGTTCTTC